These T cell receptor beta chains were read from a single sample in a study of cytomegalovirus exposure and HLA in healthy donors. The repertoire was sequenced with immunoSEQ multiplex PCR; TCRdb's copy has only in-frame clones and lacks some. This sample has 100,000 to 150,000 clones, with about 90% found just once. Material for sequencing was PBMCs. These receptors came from a man aged 30-40 years in good health and CMV-seronegative. The CDR3 runs from the conserved cysteine through the conserved F or W. The order of the fields is clone size, J gene, D gene, V gene, CDR3 DNA, CDR3 protein. The D gene is left open where the match is weak. Rows may omit the clone size; those that give it use once, few, many or a size class.

abundance: .
j_gene: TRBJ1-5
d_gene: .
v_gene: TRBV5-1
CDR3nt: TGCGCCAGCAGCTTGGGGGGCGTTGGGGAGCCCCAGCATTTT
CDR3aa: CASSLGGVGEPQHF

abundance: .
j_gene: TRBJ2-5
d_gene: .
v_gene: TRBV9
CDR3nt: TGTGCCAGCAGCGTAGGGGGGGGCGAGACCCAGTACTTC
CDR3aa: CASSVGGGETQYF

abundance: .
j_gene: TRBJ2-1
d_gene: TRBD1
v_gene: TRBV5-1
CDR3nt: TGCGCCAGCCGCTTACAGGGGTGGGATGAGCAGTTCTTC
CDR3aa: CASRLQGWDEQFF

abundance: few
j_gene: TRBJ2-2
d_gene: TRBD2
v_gene: TRBV9
CDR3nt: TGTGCCAGCAGCCCCCAACCCGGGACTAGCGGGAGGAGGAACACCGGGGAGCTGTTTTTT
CDR3aa: CASSPQPGTSGRRNTGELFF

abundance: .
j_gene: TRBJ1-2
d_gene: .
v_gene: TRBV7-9
CDR3nt: TGTGCCAGCAGCCCTCCGCTAGGGAGTGTGAATGGCTACACCTTC
CDR3aa: CASSPPLGSVNGYTF

abundance: .
j_gene: TRBJ2-3
d_gene: .
v_gene: TRBV7-2
CDR3nt: TGTGCCAGCAGCACTAGGCCAGCAGAATGGAATACGCAGTATTTT
CDR3aa: CASSTRPAEWNTQYF

abundance: .
j_gene: TRBJ1-1
d_gene: TRBD1
v_gene: TRBV19
CDR3nt: TGTGCCAGTAGCCACTCCGGGACAGGGAAAGCTTTCTTT
CDR3aa: CASSHSGTGKAFF

abundance: .
j_gene: TRBJ2-3
d_gene: TRBD1
v_gene: TRBV9
CDR3nt: TGTGCCAGCAGCCACGAGAGGACAGGGGGCAACACAGATACGCAGTATTTT
CDR3aa: CASSHERTGGNTDTQYF

abundance: .
j_gene: TRBJ1-6
d_gene: .
v_gene: TRBV6-5
CDR3nt: TGTGCCAGCAGTCCTAGCCAGACCTATAATTCACCCCTCCACTTT
CDR3aa: CASSPSQTYNSPLHF

abundance: .
j_gene: TRBJ2-1
d_gene: TRBD1
v_gene: TRBV18
CDR3nt: TGTGCCAGCTCATCCGGGACAGGGGACAATGAGCAGTTCTTC
CDR3aa: CASSSGTGDNEQFF

abundance: .
j_gene: TRBJ1-2
d_gene: .
v_gene: TRBV7-2
CDR3nt: TGTGCCAGCAGCTTAAGGGCCTTGGACAGTAACTATGGCTACACCTTC
CDR3aa: CASSLRALDSNYGYTF